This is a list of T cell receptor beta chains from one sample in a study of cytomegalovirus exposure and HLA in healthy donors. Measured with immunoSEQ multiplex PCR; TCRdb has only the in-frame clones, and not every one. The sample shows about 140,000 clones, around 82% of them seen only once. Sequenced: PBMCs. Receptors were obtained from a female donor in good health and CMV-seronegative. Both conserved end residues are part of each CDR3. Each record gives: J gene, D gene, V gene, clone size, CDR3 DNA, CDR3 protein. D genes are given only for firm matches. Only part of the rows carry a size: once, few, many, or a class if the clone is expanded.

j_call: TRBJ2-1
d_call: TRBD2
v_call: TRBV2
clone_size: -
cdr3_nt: TGTGCCAGCAGGGGGACTAGCGGGAGTGTTTCCGCGAGCTCCTACAATGAGCAGTTCTTC
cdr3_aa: CASRGTSGSVSASSYNEQFF

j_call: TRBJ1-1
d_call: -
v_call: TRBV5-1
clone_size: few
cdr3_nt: TGCGCCAGCCGAACCGGGGAGGGCGGGGTGAACACTGAAGCTTTCTTT
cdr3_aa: CASRTGEGGVNTEAFF

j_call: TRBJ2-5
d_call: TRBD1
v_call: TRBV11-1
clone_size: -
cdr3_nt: TGTGCCAGCAGCTTAGTACGAGACAGGGGATCGGAGACCCAGTACTTC
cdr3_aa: CASSLVRDRGSETQYF

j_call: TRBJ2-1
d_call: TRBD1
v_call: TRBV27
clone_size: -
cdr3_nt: TGTGCCAGCAGTTTATTCCCTAGACAGGGTAGCTCCTACAATGAGCAGTTCTTC
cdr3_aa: CASSLFPRQGSSYNEQFF

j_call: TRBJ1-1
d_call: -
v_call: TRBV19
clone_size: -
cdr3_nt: TGTGCCAGTAGTGTCCAGACAGTGAACACTGAAGCTTTCTTT
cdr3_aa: CASSVQTVNTEAFF

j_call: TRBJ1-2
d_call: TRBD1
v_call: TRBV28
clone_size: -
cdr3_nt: TGTGCCAGCAGTTTCCTGGGGACAGACTATGGCTACACCTTC
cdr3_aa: CASSFLGTDYGYTF

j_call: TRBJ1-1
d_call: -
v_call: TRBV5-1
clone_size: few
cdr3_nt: TGCGCCAGCAGCTTGGGACAGAGAAACACTGAAGCTTTCTTT
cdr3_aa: CASSLGQRNTEAFF

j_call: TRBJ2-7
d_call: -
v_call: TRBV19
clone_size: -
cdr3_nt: TGTGCCAGTAGTCCGACGGGCGGGGACGAGCAGTACTTC
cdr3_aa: CASSPTGGDEQYF

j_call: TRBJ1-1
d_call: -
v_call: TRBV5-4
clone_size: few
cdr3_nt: TGTGCCAGCAGGCAAGGAGGGCCACTCGGGGACACTGAAGCTTTCTTT
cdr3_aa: CASRQGGPLGDTEAFF

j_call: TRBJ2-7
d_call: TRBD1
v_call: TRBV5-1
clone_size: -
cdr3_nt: TGCGCCAGCAGCAGGGGCGGCCTATCGGACAGGAGGATATCCTACGAGCAGTACTTC
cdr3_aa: CASSRGGLSDRRISYEQYF

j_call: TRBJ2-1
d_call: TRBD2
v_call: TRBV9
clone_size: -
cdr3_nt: TGTGCCAGCAGCGAACAGCGGGGGGGCTCTGATGAGCAGTTCTTC
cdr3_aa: CASSEQRGGSDEQFF

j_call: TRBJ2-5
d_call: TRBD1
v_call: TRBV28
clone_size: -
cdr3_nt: TGTGCCAGCAGCCTCTCGGGACAGGGGAAAGAGACCCAGTACTTC
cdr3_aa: CASSLSGQGKETQYF

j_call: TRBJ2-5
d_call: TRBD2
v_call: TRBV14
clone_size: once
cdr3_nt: TGTGCCAGCAGCTTAATGCCTTTTAGCGGGGGGACCGGAGAGACCCAGTACTTC
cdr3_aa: CASSLMPFSGGTGETQYF

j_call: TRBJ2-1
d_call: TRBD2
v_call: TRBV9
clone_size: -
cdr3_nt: TGTGCCAGCAGCGTAGTGGGACTAGCGGGGCGACGATACAATGAGCAGTTCTTC
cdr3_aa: CASSVVGLAGRRYNEQFF

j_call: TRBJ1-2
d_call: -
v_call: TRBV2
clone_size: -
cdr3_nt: TGTGCCAGCGAGGGGGACAAACGCGGCTACACCTTC
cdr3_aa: CASEGDKRGYTF

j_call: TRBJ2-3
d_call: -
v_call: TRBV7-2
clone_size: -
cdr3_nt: TGTGCCAGCAGGCGCTCCAGGATAAACACAGATACGCAGTATTTT
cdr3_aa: CASRRSRINTDTQYF

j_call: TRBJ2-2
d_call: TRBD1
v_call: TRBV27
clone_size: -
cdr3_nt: TGTGCCAGCAGTTTAAGGACAGGGAACACCGGGGAGCTGTTTTTT
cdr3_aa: CASSLRTGNTGELFF

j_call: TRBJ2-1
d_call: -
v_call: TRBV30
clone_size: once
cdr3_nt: TGTGCCGGACTCGAAGGGTCTGAGCAGTTCTTC
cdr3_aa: CAGLEGSEQFF

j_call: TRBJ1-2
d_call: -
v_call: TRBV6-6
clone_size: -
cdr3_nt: TGTGCCAGCAGTTTCCGCTCCAGGGACTATGGCTACACCTTC
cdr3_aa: CASSFRSRDYGYTF

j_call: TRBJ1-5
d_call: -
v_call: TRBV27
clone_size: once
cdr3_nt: TGTGCCAGCAGTGCTGACAAGGTCCAGGATAGCAATCAGCCCCAGCATTTT
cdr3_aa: CASSADKVQDSNQPQHF

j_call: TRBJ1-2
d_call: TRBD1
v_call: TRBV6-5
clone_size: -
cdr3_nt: TGTGCCAGCAGCGGAAGGGGGCAGTCCTATGGCTACACCTTC
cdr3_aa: CASSGRGQSYGYTF

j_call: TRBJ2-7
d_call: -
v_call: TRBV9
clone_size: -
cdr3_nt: TGTGCCAGCAGCGTGGCGGCTAGCCCCTACGAGCAGTACTTC
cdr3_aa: CASSVAASPYEQYF

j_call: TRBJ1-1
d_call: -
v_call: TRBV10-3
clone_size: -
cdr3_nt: TGTGCCATCAGTGATACAGGGAACACTGAAGCTTTCTTT
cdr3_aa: CAISDTGNTEAFF

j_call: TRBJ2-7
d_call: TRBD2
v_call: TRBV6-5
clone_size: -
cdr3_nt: TGTGCCAGCAGTTACGCCCTAGCGGGGGCTGACTACGAGCAGTACTTC
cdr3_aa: CASSYALAGADYEQYF

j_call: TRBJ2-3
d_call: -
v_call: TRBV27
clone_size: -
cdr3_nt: TGTGCCAGCAGGGCGGCGTGGCTCCTCACAGATACGCAGTATTTT
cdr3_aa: CASRAAWLLTDTQYF

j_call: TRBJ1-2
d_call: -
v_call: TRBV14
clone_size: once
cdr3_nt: TGTGCCAGCAGCCAAGTACCCTCGGGAGGCTATGGCTACACCTTC
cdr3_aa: CASSQVPSGGYGYTF

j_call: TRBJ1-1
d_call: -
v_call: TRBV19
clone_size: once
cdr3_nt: TGTGCCAGTAGTATTAGCAGATACACTGAAGCTTTCTTT
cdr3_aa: CASSISRYTEAFF

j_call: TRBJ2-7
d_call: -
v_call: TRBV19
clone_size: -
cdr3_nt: TGTGCCAGTAGTATCCCGCCGGTGACTGGAGGCCGCTACGAGCAGTACTTC
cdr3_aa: CASSIPPVTGGRYEQYF

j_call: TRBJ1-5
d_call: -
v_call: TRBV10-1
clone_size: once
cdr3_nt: TGCGCCAGCACCCCAGAACAGGAGTTCGACAATCAGCCCCAGCATTTT
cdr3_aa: CASTPEQEFDNQPQHF

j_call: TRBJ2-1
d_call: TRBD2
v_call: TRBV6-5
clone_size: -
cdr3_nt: TGTGCCAGCAGGAAGCGGGAATTGTTGAATGAGCAGTTCTTC
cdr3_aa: CASRKRELLNEQFF

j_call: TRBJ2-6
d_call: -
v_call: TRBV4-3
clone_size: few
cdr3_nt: TGCGCCAGCAGCCAATCCGCTGGGGCCAACGTCCTGACTTTC
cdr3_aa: CASSQSAGANVLTF

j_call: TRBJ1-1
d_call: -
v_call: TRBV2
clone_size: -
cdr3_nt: TGTGCCGAAAGGCGCGGGGTGGGCACTGAAGCTTTCTTT
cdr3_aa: CAERRGVGTEAFF

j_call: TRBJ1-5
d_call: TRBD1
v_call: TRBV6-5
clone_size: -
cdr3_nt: TGTGCCAGCAGTCAACAGGGGTATCGGCAGCCCCAGCATTTT
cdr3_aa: CASSQQGYRQPQHF

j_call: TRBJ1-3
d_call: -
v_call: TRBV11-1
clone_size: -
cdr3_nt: TGTGCCAGCAACTCAGGGTCCTCTGGAAACACCATATATTTT
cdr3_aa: CASNSGSSGNTIYF

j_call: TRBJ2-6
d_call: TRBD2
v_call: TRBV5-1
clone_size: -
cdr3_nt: TGCGCCAGCAGCCCTTCCCCCCTAACTAGCGGGAGGGCCACTGGGGCCAACGTCCTGACTTTC
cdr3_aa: CASSPSPLTSGRATGANVLTF

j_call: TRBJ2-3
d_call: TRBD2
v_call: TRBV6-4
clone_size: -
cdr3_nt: TGTGCCAGCAGTGACTCTGCGGGAGCGTCAGCAGATACGCAGTATTTT
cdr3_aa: CASSDSAGASADTQYF

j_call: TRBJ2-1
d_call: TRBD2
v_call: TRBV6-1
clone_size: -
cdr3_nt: TGTGCCAGCACTCCGTGGGGGGGGTCCTACAATGAGCAGTTCTTC
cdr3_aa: CASTPWGGSYNEQFF

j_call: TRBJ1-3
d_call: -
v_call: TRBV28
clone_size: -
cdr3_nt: TGTGCCAGCAGCTCGGTTTCTGAAAACACCATATATTTT
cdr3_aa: CASSSVSENTIYF

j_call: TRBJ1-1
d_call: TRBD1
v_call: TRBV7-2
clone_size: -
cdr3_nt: TGTGCCAGCAGCTTATTCACCACCGGGACAGGGATGAACACTGAAGCTTTCTTT
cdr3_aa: CASSLFTTGTGMNTEAFF

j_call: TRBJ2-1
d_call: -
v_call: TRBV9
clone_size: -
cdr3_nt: TGTGCCAGCAGCGTAGGGGGCACCACCTACAATGAGCAGTTCTTC
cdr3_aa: CASSVGGTTYNEQFF

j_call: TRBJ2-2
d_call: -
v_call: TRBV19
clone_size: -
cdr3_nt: TGTGCCAGTGGGGAGGCCGGGGAGCTGTTTTTT
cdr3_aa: CASGEAGELFF